This T cell receptor (beta chain) comes out of a study of T cell clonality in common variable immunodeficiency. Notes on the study in general: CVID subjects shared fewer TCRbeta clones than healthy controls did. Fewer deletions and N-nucleotide insertions were reportedly seen in common variable immunodeficiency TCR beta sequences.

Reduced serum IgG, IgA and/or IgM plus specific antibody deficiency defined CVID. Aged about 9 to 70 years, CVID subjects averaged approximately 38 years old. Caucasian heritage predominated among both patients and controls. Generated by immunoSEQ multiplex PCR, the TCRdb table keeps only in-frame clones and is missing some. This sample carries approximately 20,000 clones, none of them present only once. Remarks on this clone: The antigen is unknown. The read finishes 3 residues shy of the CDR3 end, and the germline J gene is used to complete it.

Germline V gene lookup returns CDR1 SGHTA and CDR2 FQGTGA. V gave up 8 bases and J gave up 11 bases, with 19 bases separating them. The CDR3 runs to 14 residues. The chain carries TRBV7-3 and TRBJ1-6, with D possibly matching TRBD1 (5 bases). The sample taken for sequencing was peripheral blood mononuclear cells. The receptor comes from a human donor with common variable immunodeficiency. The CDR3 loop reads CASWGLTPRAPLHF. The CDR3 bases that were read are TGTGCCAGCTGGGGACTGACGCCGAGGGCACCC.